This T cell receptor beta chain originates from a study of blood T cell repertoires in COVID-19. Study overall: Samples representing acute and convalescent COVID-19 were sourced from the United States, Italy and Spain.

In Seattle, patients joined the study during active infection and were tracked longitudinally. In the original processing: Amplification with reference gene primers provided the estimates of nucleated cell counts. Repertoires were generated with immunoSEQ multiplex PCR, while TCRdb's copy carries only in-frame clones and drops some. That table gives V, J and clone size, and the DNA gave D and trimming. The table lists about 230,000 clones, 65% to 90% of them singletons. Looked up from germline, CDR1 is SQVTM and CDR2 is ANQGSEA. CDR3 length: 13 amino acids. The V end was cut by 7 bases, the J end by 1 base, with 13 bases between.

The origin of this receptor is a man aged 50-59 years with COVID-19, enrolled during active disease. Input material: peripheral blood. The chain uses TRBV29-1 and TRBJ1-1; D possibly corresponds to TRBD1 (5 bases). The CDR3 DNA is TGCAGCGCCCGAGAGCAGGGGAACACTGAAGCTTTCTTT. Encoded protein: CSAREQGNTEAFF.